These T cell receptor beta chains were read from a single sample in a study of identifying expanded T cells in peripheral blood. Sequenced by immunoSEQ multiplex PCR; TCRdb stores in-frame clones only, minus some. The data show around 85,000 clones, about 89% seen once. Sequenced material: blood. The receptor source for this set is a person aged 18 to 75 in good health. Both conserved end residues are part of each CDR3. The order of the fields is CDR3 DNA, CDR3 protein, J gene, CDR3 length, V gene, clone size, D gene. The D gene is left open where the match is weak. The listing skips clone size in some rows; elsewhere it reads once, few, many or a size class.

TGTGCCAGCAGTTACTCCCTAGCGGGGGGGGGTGAGCAGTACTTC	CASSYSLAGGGEQYF	TRBJ2-7	15	TRBV6-5	once	TRBD2
TGTGCCAGCAGAACAGGGACGAGAGGCTACACCTTC	CASRTGTRGYTF	TRBJ1-2	12	TRBV25-1	NA	NA
TGTGCCAGCAGCGTAGGATCAGGTACCTACGAGCAGTACTTC	CASSVGSGTYEQYF	TRBJ2-7	14	TRBV9	NA	NA
TGTGCCAGCAGCCTGGACTCGGTTGGCGAGCAGTACTTC	CASSLDSVGEQYF	TRBJ2-7	13	TRBV5-4	NA	NA
TGCGCCAGCACGAACATTGCCTCCCAAGAGACCCAGTACTTC	CASTNIASQETQYF	TRBJ2-5	14	TRBV5-1	few	NA
TGTGCCAGCAGCTTGGGTTGGGGGAACAGTGAAGCTTTCTTT	CASSLGWGNSEAFF	TRBJ1-1	14	TRBV5-5	few	NA
TGTGCCAGCAGTTTTGCCGGGCTTAATTCACCCCTCCACTTT	CASSFAGLNSPLHF	TRBJ1-6	14	TRBV27	NA	NA
TGTGCCAGCAGCGAGGTCAATCAGCCCCAGCATTTT	CASSEVNQPQHF	TRBJ1-5	12	TRBV6-4	NA	NA
TGTGCCAGTAGGCTGAATGTCGTGAGCTTAGACGAAGCTTTCTTT	CASRLNVVSLDEAFF	TRBJ1-1	15	TRBV19	few	NA
TGTGCCAGCAGCCGATTGGGAACAGGGGTAGTACTAGAGACCCAGTACTTC	CASSRLGTGVVLETQYF	TRBJ2-5	17	TRBV5-4	NA	TRBD1
TGTGCCAGCAGTGAAGTTCGGGTAACGCAGTATTTT	CASSEVRVTQYF	TRBJ2-3	12	TRBV6-1	NA	NA
TGTGCCAGCAGCCCGGACAGGGGATATAGAAAACTGTTTTTT	CASSPDRGYRKLFF	TRBJ1-4	14	TRBV11-2	NA	TRBD1
TGTGCCAGCTCACCACCGGACAGGGAGAACATTCAGTACTTC	CASSPPDRENIQYF	TRBJ2-4	14	TRBV18	NA	TRBD1
TGTGCCAGCAGTCACACAGGAGTTCATGAGCAGTTCTTC	CASSHTGVHEQFF	TRBJ2-1	13	TRBV27	NA	NA
TGCGCCAGCAGTTATACAGGGACTTACGAAAAACTGTTTTTT	CASSYTGTYEKLFF	TRBJ1-4	14	TRBV10-1	NA	NA
TGTGCCACCCCGGACAGGAAGAACTATGGCTACACCTTC	CATPDRKNYGYTF	TRBJ1-2	13	TRBV19	NA	TRBD1
TGTGCCACTGGGACAGCCCCTAATGAAAAACTGTTTTTT	CATGTAPNEKLFF	TRBJ1-4	13	TRBV6-6	NA	TRBD1
TGTGCCAGCAGTTTTGAAATAGCGGGGCCCTACAATGAGCAGTTCTTC	CASSFEIAGPYNEQFF	TRBJ2-1	16	TRBV27	few	TRBD2
TGTGCCAGCAGCTTAGATGCATCCCCTTCCAATGAGCAGTTCTTC	CASSLDASPSNEQFF	TRBJ2-1	15	TRBV11-3	NA	NA
TGTGCCAGCAGCGCGGGACTTTCGGGAAACACCATATATTTT	CASSAGLSGNTIYF	TRBJ1-3	14	TRBV9	NA	NA
TGTGCCACCAGCATTTCTCGGGGCCCCTACGAGCAGTACTTC	CATSISRGPYEQYF	TRBJ2-7	14	TRBV15	NA	NA
TGTGCCAGCAGCAGGACACAGGGGTGGGGCTATGGCTACACCTTC	CASSRTQGWGYGYTF	TRBJ1-2	15	TRBV5-6	once	TRBD1
TGTGCCAGCAGCTACCGGGACGGAACCTACGAGCAGTACTTC	CASSYRDGTYEQYF	TRBJ2-7	14	TRBV11-2	NA	NA
TGCGCCAGCAGCACCGACAGGTGGCAGCCCCAGCATTTT	CASSTDRWQPQHF	TRBJ1-5	13	TRBV5-1	NA	NA
TGTGCCAGTCTACGGGGGGGTCTAAACACCGGGGAGCTGTTTTTT	CASLRGGLNTGELFF	TRBJ2-2	15	TRBV19	NA	TRBD2
TGCGCCAGCAGCCAATTACAGGGACGTGGTTCTTTTGCCGGGGAGCTGTTTTTT	CASSQLQGRGSFAGELFF	TRBJ2-2	18	TRBV4-1	few	NA
TGCGCCAGCAGTCAACCTTCCCCGAGGACAGGGGGTTCCTACGAGCAGTACTTC	CASSQPSPRTGGSYEQYF	TRBJ2-7	18	TRBV23-1	NA	TRBD1
TGTGCCAGCAGTTACTCGGACCAGGGGCAGACCCAGTACTTC	CASSYSDQGQTQYF	TRBJ2-5	14	TRBV6-6	NA	NA
TGTGCCAGCAGCGTAGAGGGCACTCCCCACTCTGGAAACACCATATATTTT	CASSVEGTPHSGNTIYF	TRBJ1-3	17	TRBV9	NA	NA
TGTGCCAGCAGGTTCTCAGGGACTAGCGGTAGAAGGGGAGCTGTTTTT	CASRFSGTSGRRGAVF	TRBJ2-2	16	TRBV21-1	few	NA
TGTGCCAGCAGTTACGGCGGTGGCACTGAAGCTTTCTTT	CASSYGGGTEAFF	TRBJ1-1	13	TRBV6-5	NA	NA
TGTGCCAGCAGTGCACTCGGGACAGGGGGCGCAGATACGCAGTATTTT	CASSALGTGGADTQYF	TRBJ2-3	16	TRBV28	once	TRBD1
TGTGCCAGCAGCTTAGCGAAGAACACTGAAGCTTTCTTT	CASSLAKNTEAFF	TRBJ1-1	13	TRBV7-8	NA	NA
TGTGCCAGCAGGACGTCGGGGGGTCGAAACTATGGCTACACCTTC	CASRTSGGRNYGYTF	TRBJ1-2	15	TRBV28	NA	NA
TGTGCCAGCAGCTTGGGCAGGGGCTATGGCTACACCTTC	CASSLGRGYGYTF	TRBJ1-2	13	TRBV5-6	NA	NA
TGTGCCAGCAGCACAAGAAATTATGGCTACACCTTC	CASSTRNYGYTF	TRBJ1-2	12	TRBV6-5	NA	NA
TGTGCCAGCAGCTTGGGTGGGACGGGACTAGCCCTCGAGCAGTACTTC	CASSLGGTGLALEQYF	TRBJ2-7	16	TRBV4-2	NA	TRBD2
TGTGCCAGCAGCTTAGGAAAGGGGGTCGAGCAGTACTTC	CASSLGKGVEQYF	TRBJ2-7	13	TRBV7-9	NA	NA
TGTGCCAGCAGTGACGTAGGGACGGCTAATGAAAAACTGTTTTTT	CASSDVGTANEKLFF	TRBJ1-4	15	TRBV2	NA	NA
TGCGCCAGCAGCCCCAATCCTCCGGATTCACCCCTCCACTTT	CASSPNPPDSPLHF	TRBJ1-6	14	TRBV5-1	few	NA
TGCGCCAGCAGCCAGGGAAGGGGGACAATGTTCTTC	CASSQGRGTMFF	TRBJ2-1	12	TRBV4-3	NA	NA
TGTGCCAGCTCAACCACAAGGGGGGAAGCCGCTCGTGGAAACACCATATATTTT	CASSTTRGEAARGNTIYF	TRBJ1-3	18	TRBV18	NA	NA
TGTGCCAGCAGTGATGGGGGGACACGTCAGCCCCAGCATTTT	CASSDGGTRQPQHF	TRBJ1-5	14	TRBV2	few	NA
TGCGCCAGCAGCTTGGCTCTGAGCACTGAAGCTTTCTTT	CASSLALSTEAFF	TRBJ1-1	13	TRBV5-1	NA	NA
TGTGCCAGCAGTGAAGCGCCGGCAGGGGTTCAGCCCCAGCATTTT	CASSEAPAGVQPQHF	TRBJ1-5	15	TRBV6-1	NA	NA
TGTGCCAGCAGCTTTGACGGGATCGGGGCGCATAGGAATGAGCAGTTCTTC	CASSFDGIGAHRNEQFF	TRBJ2-1	17	TRBV5-6	NA	NA
TGTGCCAGTAGTATATTAGGGTTCGAGGGTCAGCCCCAGCATTTT	CASSILGFEGQPQHF	TRBJ1-5	15	TRBV19	once	NA
TGTGCCAGCAGCGGCCCGGGACAGACCTACAATGAGCAGTTCTTC	CASSGPGQTYNEQFF	TRBJ2-1	15	TRBV9	once	TRBD1
TGTGCCAGCAGTTTAGCATACGAAGAGACCCAGTACTTC	CASSLAYEETQYF	TRBJ2-5	13	TRBV28	NA	NA
TGCAGCGTTGAAGATGGTAGGGGACAGGGGACAACTAATGAAAAACTGTTTTTT	CSVEDGRGQGTTNEKLFF	TRBJ1-4	18	TRBV29-1	NA	TRBD1
TGTGCCAGCGGTCCCGGGGCAGGGCGAACTGAAGCTTTCTTT	CASGPGAGRTEAFF	TRBJ1-1	14	TRBV27	NA	NA
TGTGCCAGCTCACCGGGGACCAGCGGGGAGGATGAGCAGTTCTTC	CASSPGTSGEDEQFF	TRBJ2-1	15	TRBV18	NA	TRBD2
TGTGCCAGTAGTCCCTGGTTGGAGGGGGGGGCAGATACGCAGTATTTT	CASSPWLEGGADTQYF	TRBJ2-3	16	TRBV19	NA	NA
TGTGCCAGCAGTTTTACAGGGGAGGAATATATTGGCAATCAGCCCCAGCATTTT	CASSFTGEEYIGNQPQHF	TRBJ1-5	18	TRBV28	NA	TRBD1
TGTGCCAGTAGTTTAGCAGGCGCTGGGGCCTATGGCTACACCTTC	CASSLAGAGAYGYTF	TRBJ1-2	15	TRBV19	NA	NA